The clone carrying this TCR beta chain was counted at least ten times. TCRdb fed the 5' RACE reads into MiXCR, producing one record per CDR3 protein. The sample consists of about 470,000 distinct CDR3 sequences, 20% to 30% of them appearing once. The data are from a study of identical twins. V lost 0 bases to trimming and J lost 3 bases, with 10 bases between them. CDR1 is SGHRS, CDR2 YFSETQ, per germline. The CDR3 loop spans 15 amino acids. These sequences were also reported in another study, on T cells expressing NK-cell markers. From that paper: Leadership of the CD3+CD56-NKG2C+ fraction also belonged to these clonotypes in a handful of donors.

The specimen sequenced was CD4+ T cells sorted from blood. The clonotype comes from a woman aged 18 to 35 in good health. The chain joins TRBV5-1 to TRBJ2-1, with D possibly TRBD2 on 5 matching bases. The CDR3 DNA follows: TGCGCCAGCAGCTTGGAGGGTGCGGGCTACAATGAGCAGTTCTTC. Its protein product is CASSLEGAGYNEQFF.